Listed below are T cell receptor beta chains from one sample, sequenced in a study of vaccination effects on CD4 cells after COVID-19. These TCRs are of unknown antigen specificity. Sequencing was performed with immunoSEQ multiplex PCR; in TCRdb, only in-frame clones are kept and a portion is missing. The data hold about 24,000 clones, with 69% observed a single time. Here the sequenced sample was CD4+ T cells from PBMCs cultured with SARS-CoV-2 spike peptides, taken after COVID-19 vaccination. The receptors derive from a human donor who received a COVID-19 vaccine. Both conserved end residues are part of each CDR3. The D gene is left open where the match is weak. Expanded clones are given a class, and other clones once, few, many or no size at all.

NA | TRBJ1-2 | 14 | TRBV29-1 | NA | CSVDSVRGVSGYTF | TGCAGCGTTGATTCTGTACGGGGGGTGAGTGGCTACACCTTC
NA | TRBJ2-5 | 11 | TRBV6-1 | NA | CASSDLETQYF | TGTGCCAGCAGTGATTTGGAGACCCAGTACTTC
NA | TRBJ1-3 | 19 | TRBV18 | NA | CASSLMAILRDTAPNTIYF | TGTGCCAGCTCACTAATGGCTATTTTACGGGACACCGCCCCTAACACCATATATTTT
NA | TRBJ2-5 | 14 | TRBV6-5 | NA | CASNQDSIQETQYF | TGTGCCAGCAATCAGGACAGCATCCAAGAGACCCAGTACTTC
NA | TRBJ1-2 | 12 | TRBV27 | TRBD1 | CATGRQGYGYTF | TGTGCCACTGGGAGACAGGGCTATGGCTACACCTTC
few | TRBJ1-5 | 17 | TRBV3-1/TRBV3-2 | NA | CASSQDRLGTSNQPQHF | TGTGCCAGCAGCCAAGATAGATTGGGAACTAGCAATCAGCCCCAGCATTTT
few | TRBJ2-7 | 15 | TRBV7-8 | TRBD1 | CASRPGRDRASEQYF | TGTGCCAGCAGGCCTGGGCGTGACAGGGCCAGCGAGCAGTACTTC
medium-sized | TRBJ2-3 | 14 | TRBV18 | NA | CASSPPQPTDTQYF | TGTGCCAGCTCACCACCACAGCCCACAGATACGCAGTATTTT
NA | TRBJ1-6 | 15 | TRBV19 | TRBD1 | CASSKVTGGDSPLHF | TGTGCCAGTAGTAAAGTCACAGGGGGGGATTCACCCCTCCACTTT
NA | TRBJ1-2 | 15 | TRBV5-1 | TRBD1 | CASSNRTGGAYGYTF | TGCGCCAGCAGCAATCGGACAGGGGGCGCTTATGGCTACACCTTC
NA | TRBJ2-1 | 15 | TRBV7-2 | NA | CASSLSTDNYNEQFF | TGTGCCAGCAGCTTATCCACGGACAATTACAATGAGCAGTTCTTC
NA | TRBJ1-1 | 17 | TRBV10-1 | TRBD1 | CASSGGFEDRGGPEAFF | TGCGCCAGCAGTGGGGGATTTGAAGACAGGGGAGGTCCTGAAGCTTTCTTT
NA | TRBJ1-1 | 12 | TRBV10-2 | TRBD1 | CASSVDRTEAFF | TGCGCCAGCAGCGTGGACAGGACTGAAGCTTTCTTT
NA | TRBJ1-1 | 14 | TRBV5-1 | TRBD1 | CASSPTGGRTEAFF | TGCGCCAGCAGCCCGACAGGGGGACGCACTGAAGCTTTCTTT
NA | TRBJ1-6 | 15 | TRBV9 | NA | CASSPLLGMNSPLHF | TGTGCCAGCAGCCCATTGCTAGGGATGAATTCACCCCTCCACTTT
few | TRBJ2-7 | 15 | TRBV5-1 | NA | CASSLGDRSYYEQYF | TGCGCCAGCAGCTTGGGCGACAGGAGTTACTACGAGCAGTACTTC
NA | TRBJ2-4 | 16 | TRBV2 | NA | CASSPEISSAKNIQYF | TGTGCCAGCAGCCCCGAGATTTCGTCAGCCAAAAACATTCAGTACTTC
few | TRBJ2-7 | 21 | TRBV6-1 | NA | CASSEILQLRGKPFFSYEQYF | TGTGCCAGCAGTGAAATTCTTCAACTACGGGGCAAGCCCTTCTTCTCCTACGAGCAGTACTTC
few | TRBJ1-2 | 14 | TRBV12-5 | NA | CASGLWQGDYGYTF | TGTGCTAGTGGTTTGTGGCAAGGGGACTATGGCTACACCTTC
NA | TRBJ2-3 | 16 | TRBV5-1 | TRBD2 | CASSEGLAGPTDTQYF | TGCGCCAGCAGTGAGGGACTAGCGGGACCCACAGATACGCAGTATTTT
NA | TRBJ2-5 | 15 | TRBV19 | NA | CASSALGPLRETQYF | TGTGCCAGTAGTGCACTCGGCCCCTTACGGGAGACCCAGTACTTC
NA | TRBJ1-2 | 13 | TRBV29-1 | NA | CSVTGRGDYGYTF | TGCAGCGTGACCGGGAGGGGGGACTATGGCTACACCTTC
NA | TRBJ2-7 | 14 | TRBV5-1 | NA | CASSFFSGSDEQYF | TGCGCCAGCAGCTTCTTTAGCGGCTCGGACGAGCAGTACTTC
NA | TRBJ1-5 | 15 | TRBV19 | NA | CASRGGGSGNQPQHF | TGTGCCAGTAGGGGTGGGGGGTCTGGCAATCAGCCCCAGCATTTT
NA | TRBJ2-1 | 15 | TRBV5-1 | TRBD2 | CASSLVLAGNNEQFF | TGCGCCAGCAGCTTGGTGCTAGCGGGCAACAATGAGCAGTTCTTC
few | TRBJ2-7 | 15 | TRBV7-8 | NA | CASSLAVGGGYEQYF | TGTGCCAGCAGCTTAGCGGTGGGAGGGGGCTACGAGCAGTACTTC
NA | TRBJ2-5 | 13 | TRBV30 | NA | CAWRPGPQETQYF | TGTGCCTGGAGGCCGGGGCCCCAAGAGACCCAGTACTTC
once | TRBJ2-7 | 14 | TRBV5-4 | NA | CASSLAGAGHEQYF | TGTGCCAGCAGCTTGGCAGGGGCGGGCCACGAGCAGTACTTC
NA | TRBJ1-5 | 14 | TRBV5-1 | NA | CASSLTPHNQPQHF | TGCGCCAGCAGCTTGACACCGCATAATCAGCCCCAGCATTTT
NA | TRBJ2-2 | 14 | TRBV10-2 | TRBD1 | CASKGQVTTGELFF | TGCGCCAGCAAAGGACAGGTTACCACCGGGGAGCTGTTTTTT
NA | TRBJ2-4 | 16 | TRBV3-1/TRBV3-2 | TRBD2 | CASSQGIAGGRYIQYF | TGTGCCAGCAGCCAAGGAATAGCGGGAGGGAGGTACATTCAGTACTTC
NA | TRBJ1-1 | 13 | TRBV5-1 | NA | CASSLAQHTEAFF | TGCGCCAGCAGCTTGGCCCAGCACACTGAAGCTTTCTTT
NA | TRBJ1-6 | 14 | TRBV5-6 | NA | CASSLGDGDSPLHF | TGTGCCAGCAGCTTGGGCGATGGGGATTCACCCCTCCACTTT
NA | TRBJ2-5 | 15 | TRBV7-8 | NA | CASSLVYAGVETQYF | TGTGCCAGCAGCTTAGTTTACGCAGGGGTAGAGACCCAGTACTTC
once | TRBJ1-4 | 16 | TRBV6-6 | NA | CASSRPQGGVNEKLFF | TGTGCCAGCAGTCGACCACAGGGAGGGGTCAATGAAAAACTGTTTTTT
NA | TRBJ1-6 | 15 | TRBV6-6 | TRBD1 | CASSPMGQNNSPLHF | TGTGCCAGCAGTCCCATGGGACAGAATAATTCACCCCTCCACTTT
medium-sized | TRBJ2-2 | 15 | TRBV6-1 | TRBD2 | CASSELAGNTGELFF | TGTGCCAGCAGTGAACTAGCGGGGAACACCGGGGAGCTGTTTTTT
NA | TRBJ2-5 | 14 | TRBV5-1 | TRBD1 | CASSTGTGEETQYF | TGCGCCAGCAGCACCGGGACAGGGGAAGAGACCCAGTACTTC
NA | TRBJ2-3 | 17 | TRBV13 | TRBD2 | CASSLVGLAGVTDTQYF | TGTGCCAGCAGCTTAGTTGGGCTAGCGGGAGTGACAGATACGCAGTATTTT
once | TRBJ1-3 | 14 | TRBV11-2 | TRBD1 | CASSHGQAGNTIYF | TGTGCCAGCAGCCACGGACAGGCTGGAAACACCATATATTTT
NA | TRBJ2-5 | 15 | TRBV27 | TRBD2 | CASSFGAGVRETQYF | TGTGCCAGCAGTTTTGGAGCGGGAGTACGAGAGACCCAGTACTTC
once | TRBJ1-5 | 16 | TRBV18 | TRBD1 | CASSPIPGTEGQPQHF | TGTGCCAGCTCACCTATTCCCGGGACAGAGGGACAGCCCCAGCATTTT
NA | TRBJ2-2 | 16 | TRBV7-2 | NA | CASSLTWGRTGGELFF | TGTGCCAGCAGCTTAACATGGGGGAGGACCGGCGGGGAGCTGTTTTTT
once | TRBJ1-1 | 12 | TRBV6-5 | NA | CASSRWNTEAFF | TGTGCCAGCAGCCGGTGGAACACTGAAGCTTTCTTT
NA | TRBJ2-1 | 19 | TRBV10-3 | NA | CAISEGGGLTPGAYNEQFF | TGTGCCATCAGTGAGGGGGGGGGCCTGACTCCGGGGGCGTACAATGAGCAGTTCTTC
NA | TRBJ1-2 | 13 | TRBV19 | NA | CASSIDPGYGYTF | TGTGCCAGTAGTATAGATCCAGGATATGGCTACACCTTC
NA | TRBJ1-6 | 16 | TRBV5-4 | NA | CASSPRESGPNSPLHF | TGTGCCAGCAGCCCCAGGGAGAGTGGTCCTAATTCACCCCTCCACTTT
NA | TRBJ1-1 | 13 | TRBV7-9 | NA | CASSRGGSAEAFF | TGTGCCAGCAGCAGAGGGGGGTCTGCTGAAGCTTTCTTT
few | TRBJ2-7 | 13 | TRBV3-1/TRBV3-2 | NA | CASSQDKGLRQYF | TGTGCCAGCAGCCAAGATAAGGGTCTAAGGCAGTACTTC
NA | TRBJ1-5 | 15 | TRBV19 | TRBD1 | CASSTGQVPYQPQHF | TGTGCCAGTAGTACTGGACAGGTTCCCTATCAGCCCCAGCATTTT
NA | TRBJ1-6 | 17 | TRBV18 | NA | CASTRGRLGSMDSPLHF | TGTGCCAGCACCCGAGGCCGTTTGGGGTCGATGGATTCACCCCTCCACTTT
NA | TRBJ2-7 | 15 | TRBV5-1 | TRBD1 | CASSLPRDRGSEQYF | TGCGCCAGCAGCTTGCCCCGGGACAGGGGGAGCGAGCAGTACTTC
NA | TRBJ2-7 | 13 | TRBV19 | NA | CASNPSDSYEQYF | TGTGCCAGTAATCCGTCCGACTCCTACGAGCAGTACTTC